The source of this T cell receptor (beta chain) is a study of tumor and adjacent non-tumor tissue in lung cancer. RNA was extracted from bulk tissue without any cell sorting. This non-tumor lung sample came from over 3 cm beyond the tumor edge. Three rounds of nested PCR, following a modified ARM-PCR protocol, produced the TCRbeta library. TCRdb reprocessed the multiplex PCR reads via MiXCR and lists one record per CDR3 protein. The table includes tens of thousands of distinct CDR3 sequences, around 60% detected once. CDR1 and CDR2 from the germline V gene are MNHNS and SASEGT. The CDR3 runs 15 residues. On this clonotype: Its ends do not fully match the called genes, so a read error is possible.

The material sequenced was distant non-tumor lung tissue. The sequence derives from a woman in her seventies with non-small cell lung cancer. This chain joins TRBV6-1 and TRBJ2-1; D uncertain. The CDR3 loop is CAISDEFSSYNEQFF. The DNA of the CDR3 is TGTGCCATCAGTGATGAATTTAGCTCCTACAATGAGCAGTTCTTT.